The sequence of this TCR beta chain was determined in a study of T cell responses to AZD1222 COVID-19 vaccine. The study, taken as a whole, reports: At study baseline, merely five or six AZD1222 recipients were seropositive. The reported proportion of spike-specific TCRs targeting unmutated variant regions was nearly half.

Generated by immunoSEQ multiplex PCR, the TCRdb table keeps only in-frame clones and is missing some. This repertoire shows 82,000 or so clones, roughly 90% found once; its top ten account for about 5.2%. On this clone itself: Antigen unknown.

CDR3 length: 11 residues. Trimming removed 7 bases at V and 5 bases at J, with 8 bases between. Germline-derived CDR1 and CDR2 are DFQATT and SNEGSKA (reference sequence). V and J are TRBV20-1 and TRBJ2-2; no definite D call. This sequence was found in an adult in good health. The input for sequencing was peripheral blood, taken on day 0 of AZD1222 vaccination. This CDR3 reads CSGQDTGELFF. The CDR3 nucleotides are TGCAGTGGGCAAGATACCGGGGAGCTGTTTTTT.